Listed below are T cell receptor beta chains from one sample, sequenced in a study of Ad26.COV2.S vaccination and SARS-CoV-2 variants. Assay used: immunoSEQ multiplex PCR; TCRdb lists only in-frame clones, some missing. The sample shows 400,000 to 450,000 clones, around 90% of them seen only once. The sample consisted of peripheral blood, taken in a trial of Ad26.COV2.S vaccine versus placebo. The receptors stem from a person aged 18-60 years who received the Ad26.COV2.S COVID-19 vaccine or a placebo. Each CDR3 is given with its conserved first and last residue. A D gene is named only where the DNA matches it firmly. Only some rows state a clone size, as once, few, many or a class for expanded clones.

d_call,v_call,j_call,clone_size,cdr3_aa,cdr3_nt
NA,TRBV3-1/TRBV3-2,TRBJ1-6,NA,CASSPTGPRSILHF,TGTGCCAGCAGCCCCACAGGGCCCCGGTCGATCCTCCACTTT
NA,TRBV7-2,TRBJ1-2,NA,CASSLASMDHYGYTF,TGTGCCAGCAGCTTAGCGAGTATGGACCACTATGGCTACACCTTC
TRBD2,TRBV6-2/TRBV6-3,TRBJ2-1,NA,CASSPGTSYEFGYNEQFF,TGTGCCAGCAGTCCGGGGACTAGCTATGAGTTTGGGTACAATGAGCAGTTCTTC
NA,TRBV28,TRBJ1-5,NA,CASSPTRLRSNQPQHF,TGTGCCAGCAGTCCCACCCGACTCCGTAGCAATCAGCCCCAGCATTTT
TRBD1,TRBV20-1,TRBJ2-5,once,CSASPDRVQETQYF,TGCAGTGCTAGTCCTGACAGGGTCCAAGAGACCCAGTACTTC
NA,TRBV6-6,TRBJ1-1,NA,CASSYSVWREAFF,TGTGCCAGCAGTTATTCCGTCTGGAGGGAAGCTTTCTTT
TRBD1,TRBV3-1/TRBV3-2,TRBJ1-3,NA,CALSPGTDLSGNTIYF,TGTGCCCTCTCTCCCGGGACAGACCTCTCTGGAAACACCATATATTTT
NA,TRBV5-1,TRBJ1-3,NA,CASSLLSGNTIYF,TGCGCCAGCAGCCTACTTTCTGGAAACACCATATATTTT
NA,TRBV11-3,TRBJ2-7,NA,CASSLGEVYEQYF,TGTGCCAGCAGCTTAGGGGAGGTCTACGAGCAGTACTTC
NA,TRBV7-9,TRBJ1-2,NA,CASSLNRANYGYTF,TGTGCCAGCAGCTTGAACAGGGCCAACTATGGCTACACCTTC
NA,TRBV6-2/TRBV6-3,TRBJ2-1,NA,CASSYRRGGYNEQFF,TGTGCCAGCAGTTACCGCCGGGGAGGATACAATGAGCAGTTCTTC
NA,TRBV7-2,TRBJ2-3,NA,CASSRGTVAPLGTDTQYF,TGTGCCAGTTCTAGAGGTACGGTAGCGCCTCTTGGCACAGATACGCAGTATTTT
NA,TRBV7-2,TRBJ2-2,NA,CASRLGGLTGELFF,TGTGCCAGCAGGCTTGGTGGGCTGACCGGGGAGCTGTTTTTT
TRBD2,TRBV28,TRBJ2-7,NA,CASRWTSGRRTYEQYF,TGTGCCAGCAGGTGGACTAGCGGGAGGCGAACCTACGAGCAGTACTTC
NA,TRBV28,TRBJ2-1,NA,CASSPRGYNEQFF,TGTGCCAGCAGTCCGCGCGGGTACAATGAGCAGTTCTTC
TRBD1,TRBV27,TRBJ2-5,NA,CASSSSRTGRGTQYF,TGTGCCAGCAGTTCTAGTAGGACAGGCCGGGGGACCCAGTACTTC
NA,TRBV7-2,TRBJ2-1,NA,CASSLELTPPHNEQFF,TGTGCCAGCAGCTTAGAACTCACACCCCCCCACAATGAGCAGTTCTTC
NA,TRBV4-3,TRBJ2-5,NA,CASSPGGGVETQYF,TGCGCCAGCAGCCCTGGAGGTGGGGTAGAGACCCAGTACTTC
TRBD1,TRBV24-1,TRBJ2-1,once,CATASAGGYNEQFF,TGTGCCACCGCTAGTGCAGGGGGATACAATGAGCAGTTCTTC
TRBD1,TRBV6-1,TRBJ1-4,NA,CASSEFDRVRRELFF,TGTGCCAGCAGTGAATTCGACAGGGTTAGGCGGGAACTGTTTTTT
NA,TRBV11-2,TRBJ2-1,NA,CASSLEYTGNEQFF,TGTGCCAGCAGCTTAGAGTATACGGGCAATGAGCAGTTCTTC
TRBD1,TRBV24-1,TRBJ2-5,NA,CATSDLGQGQETQYF,TGTGCCACCAGTGATTTAGGACAGGGCCAAGAGACCCAGTACTTC
TRBD1,TRBV7-2,TRBJ2-1,NA,CASSLRDRVYNEQFF,TGTGCCAGCAGCCTCCGGGACAGGGTCTACAATGAGCAGTTCTTC
NA,TRBV27,TRBJ1-6,few,CASSAGTVNSPLHF,TGTGCCAGCAGCGCCGGGACGGTTAATTCACCCCTCCACTTT
NA,TRBV3-1/TRBV3-2,TRBJ2-7,NA,CASSPSGGGHEQYF,TGTGCCAGCAGCCCCAGTGGGGGAGGCCACGAGCAGTACTTC
TRBD1,TRBV11-2,TRBJ1-3,NA,CASSWGTASGNTIYF,TGTGCCAGCAGCTGGGGGACAGCGTCTGGAAACACCATATATTTT
NA,TRBV9,TRBJ1-3,NA,CASSVLGAAGNTIYF,TGTGCCAGCAGCGTCCTCGGGGCCGCTGGAAACACCATATATTTT
NA,TRBV11-3,TRBJ2-2,NA,CASSLAPGELFF,TGTGCCAGCAGCTTAGCCCCCGGGGAGCTGTTTTTT
NA,TRBV19,TRBJ2-5,once,CASSIRDKETQYF,TGTGCCAGTAGTATACGCGACAAAGAGACCCAGTACTTC
NA,TRBV7-9,TRBJ2-5,NA,CASSSYLRETQYF,TGTGCCAGCAGCTCGTACTTAAGGGAGACCCAGTACTTC
NA,TRBV5-4,TRBJ1-6,few,CASSARSSYNSPLHF,TGTGCCAGCAGCGCCAGGAGCTCCTATAATTCACCCCTCCACTTT
TRBD2,TRBV4-3,TRBJ2-1,NA,CTSSPHLAETFGEQFF,TGCACCAGCAGCCCTCATCTAGCGGAGACCTTCGGGGAGCAGTTCTTC